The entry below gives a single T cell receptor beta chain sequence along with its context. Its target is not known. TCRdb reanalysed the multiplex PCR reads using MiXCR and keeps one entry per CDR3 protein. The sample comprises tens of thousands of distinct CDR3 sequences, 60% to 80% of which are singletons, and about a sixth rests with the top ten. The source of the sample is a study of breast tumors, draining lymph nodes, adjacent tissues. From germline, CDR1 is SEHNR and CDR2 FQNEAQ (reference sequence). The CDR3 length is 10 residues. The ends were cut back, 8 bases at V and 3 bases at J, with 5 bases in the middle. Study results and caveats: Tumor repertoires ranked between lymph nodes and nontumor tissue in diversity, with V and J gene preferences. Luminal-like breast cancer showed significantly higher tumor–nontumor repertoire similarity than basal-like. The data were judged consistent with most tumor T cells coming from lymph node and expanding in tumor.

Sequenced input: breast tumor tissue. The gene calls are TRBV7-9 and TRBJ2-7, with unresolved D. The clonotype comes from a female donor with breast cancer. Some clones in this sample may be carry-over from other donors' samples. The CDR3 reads CASYSYEQYF. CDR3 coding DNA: TGTGCCAGCTACAGCTACGAGCAGTACTTC.